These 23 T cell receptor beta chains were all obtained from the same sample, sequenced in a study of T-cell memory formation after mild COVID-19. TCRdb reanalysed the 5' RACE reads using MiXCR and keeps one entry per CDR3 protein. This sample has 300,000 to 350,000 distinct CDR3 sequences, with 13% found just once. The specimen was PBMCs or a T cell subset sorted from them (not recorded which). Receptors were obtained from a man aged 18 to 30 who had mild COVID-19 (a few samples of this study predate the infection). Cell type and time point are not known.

Here the CDR3 DNA reads TGTGCCACCTCCCGGCAGGGGGCCTACAATGAGCAGTTCTTC. This gives the protein CATSRQGAYNEQFF. The chain carries TRBV10-3 and TRBJ2-1; 7 bases align to TRBD1. The junction had 8 bases not matched to a gene; V was cut back by 10 bases and J by 2 bases. CDR3 length: 14 residues. The V gene's germline CDR1 is ENHRY and CDR2 SYGVKD.

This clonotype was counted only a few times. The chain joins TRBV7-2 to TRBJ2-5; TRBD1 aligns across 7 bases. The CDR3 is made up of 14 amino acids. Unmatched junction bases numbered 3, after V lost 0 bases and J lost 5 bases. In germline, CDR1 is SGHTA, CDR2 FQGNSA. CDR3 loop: CASSLAPRGETQYF. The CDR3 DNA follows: TGTGCCAGCAGCTTAGCACCCAGGGGGGAGACCCAGTACTTC.

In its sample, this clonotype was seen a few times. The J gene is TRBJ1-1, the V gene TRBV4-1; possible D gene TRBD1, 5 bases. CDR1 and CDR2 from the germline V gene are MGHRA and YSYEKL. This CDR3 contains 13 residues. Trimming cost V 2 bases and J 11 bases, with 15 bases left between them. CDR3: CASSQRQTSRAFF. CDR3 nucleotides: TGCGCCAGCAGCCAACGACAGACTTCAAGGGCTTTCTTT.

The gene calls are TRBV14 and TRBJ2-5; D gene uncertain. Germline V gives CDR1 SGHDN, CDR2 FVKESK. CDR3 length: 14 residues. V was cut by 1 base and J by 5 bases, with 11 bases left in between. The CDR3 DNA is TGTGCCAGCAGCCAAGGTCATCTCGTGGAGACCCAGTACTTC. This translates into CASSQGHLVETQYF.

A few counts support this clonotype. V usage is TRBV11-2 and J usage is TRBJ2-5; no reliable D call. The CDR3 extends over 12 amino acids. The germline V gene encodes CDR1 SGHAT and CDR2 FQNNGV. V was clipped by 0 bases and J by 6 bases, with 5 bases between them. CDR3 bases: TGTGCCAGCAGCTTAGATTCAAAGACCCAGTACTTC. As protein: CASSLDSKTQYF.

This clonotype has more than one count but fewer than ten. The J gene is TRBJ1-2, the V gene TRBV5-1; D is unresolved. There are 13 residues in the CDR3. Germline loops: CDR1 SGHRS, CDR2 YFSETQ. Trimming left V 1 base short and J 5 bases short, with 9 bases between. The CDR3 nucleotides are TGCGCCAGCAGCTTGAGGGTTGGATATGGCTACACCTTC. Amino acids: CASSLRVGYGYTF.

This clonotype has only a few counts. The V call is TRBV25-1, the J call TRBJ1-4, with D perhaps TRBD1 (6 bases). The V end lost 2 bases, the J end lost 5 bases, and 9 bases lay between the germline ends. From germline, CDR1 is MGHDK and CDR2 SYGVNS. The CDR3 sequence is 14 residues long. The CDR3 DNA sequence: TGTGCCAGCAGTGAACAGGGGCTAAATGAAAAACTGTTTTTT. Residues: CASSEQGLNEKLFF.

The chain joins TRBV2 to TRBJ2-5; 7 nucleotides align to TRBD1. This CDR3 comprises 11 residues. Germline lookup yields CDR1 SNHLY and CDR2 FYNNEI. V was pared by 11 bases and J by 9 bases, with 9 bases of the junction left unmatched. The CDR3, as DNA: TGTGCCGGGGGACAGCCCGGGGCCCAGTACTTC. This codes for CAGGQPGAQYF.

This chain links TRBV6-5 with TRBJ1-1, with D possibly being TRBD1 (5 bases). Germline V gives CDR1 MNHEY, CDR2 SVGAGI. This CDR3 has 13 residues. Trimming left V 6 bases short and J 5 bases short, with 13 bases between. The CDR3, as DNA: TGTGCCAGCAGCTTCAGGACAACAACTGAAGCTTTCTTT. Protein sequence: CASSFRTTTEAFF.

For the CDR3, the DNA is TGCGCCAGCAGGGTTGGGATCATGGGGACTGAAGCTTTCTTT. Protein: CASRVGIMGTEAFF. The chain uses TRBV5-1 and TRBJ1-1, with no clear D. Per germline, CDR1 SGHRS and CDR2 YFSETQ. V was clipped by 5 bases and J by 5 bases, with 16 bases between them. There are 14 residues in the CDR3.

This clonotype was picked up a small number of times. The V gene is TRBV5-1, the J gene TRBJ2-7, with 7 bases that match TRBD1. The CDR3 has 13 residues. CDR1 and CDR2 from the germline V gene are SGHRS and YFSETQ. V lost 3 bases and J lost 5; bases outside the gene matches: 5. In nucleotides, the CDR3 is TGCGCCAGCAGCTCCATCAGGGGGAACGAGCAGTACTTC. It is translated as CASSSIRGNEQYF. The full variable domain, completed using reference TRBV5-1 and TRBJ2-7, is KAGVTQTPRYLIKTRGQQVTLSCSPISGHRSVSWYQQTPGQGLQFLFEYFSETQRNKGNFPGRFSGRQFSNSRSEMNVSTLELGDSALYLCASSSIRGNEQYFGPGTRLTVT.

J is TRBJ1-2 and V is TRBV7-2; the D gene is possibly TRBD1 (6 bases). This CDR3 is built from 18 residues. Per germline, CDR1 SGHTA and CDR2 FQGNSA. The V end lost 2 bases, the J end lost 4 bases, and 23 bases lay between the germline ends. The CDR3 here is CASSLRPLGGDLIYGYTF. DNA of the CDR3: TGTGCCAGCAGCTTACGTCCGTTAGGGGGGGACCTTATCTATGGCTACACCTTC. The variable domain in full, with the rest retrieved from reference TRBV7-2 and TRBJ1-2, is GAGVSQSPSNKVTEKGKDVELRCDPISGHTALYWYRQSLGQGLEFLIYFQGNSAPDKSGLPSDRFSAERTGGSVSTLTIQRTQQEDSAVYLCASSLRPLGGDLIYGYTFGSGTRLTVV.

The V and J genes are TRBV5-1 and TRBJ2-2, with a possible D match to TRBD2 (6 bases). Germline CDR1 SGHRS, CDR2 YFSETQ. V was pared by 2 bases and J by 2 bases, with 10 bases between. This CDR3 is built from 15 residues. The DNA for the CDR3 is TGCGCCAGCAGCTTCTCCGGGACTAACACCGGGGAGCTGTTTTTT. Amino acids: CASSFSGTNTGELFF.

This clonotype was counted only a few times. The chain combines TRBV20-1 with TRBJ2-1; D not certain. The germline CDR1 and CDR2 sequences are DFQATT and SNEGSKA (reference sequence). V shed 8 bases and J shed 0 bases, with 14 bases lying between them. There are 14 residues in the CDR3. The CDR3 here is CSQIDRSSYNEQFF. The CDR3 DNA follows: TGCAGTCAGATCGACCGGAGCTCCTACAATGAGCAGTTCTTC.

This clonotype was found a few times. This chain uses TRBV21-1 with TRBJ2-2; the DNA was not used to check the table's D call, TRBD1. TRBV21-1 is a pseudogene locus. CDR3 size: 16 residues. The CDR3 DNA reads TGTGCCAGCAGCAAAGCGCCACAGGGGAACACCGGGGAGCTGTTTTTT. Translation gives CASSKAPQGNTGELFF.

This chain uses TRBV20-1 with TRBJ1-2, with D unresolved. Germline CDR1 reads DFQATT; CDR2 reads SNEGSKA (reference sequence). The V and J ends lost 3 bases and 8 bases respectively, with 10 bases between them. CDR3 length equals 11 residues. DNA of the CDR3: TGCAGTGCTAGGATAGTACGCGGCTACACCTTC. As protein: CSARIVRGYTF.

The CDR3 here is CASLGTRSSLGETQYF. The CDR3 nucleotides are TGTGCCAGCCTCGGGACTAGGAGCTCCTTGGGGGAGACCCAGTACTTC. The chain carries TRBV3-1 and TRBJ2-5, with TRBD2 identical over 8 bases. J gave up 5 bases and V 8 bases, and 16 bases lay outside the gene matches. This CDR3 has 16 residues. Germline V gene data show CDR1 as LGHDT and CDR2 as YNNKEL (reference sequence).

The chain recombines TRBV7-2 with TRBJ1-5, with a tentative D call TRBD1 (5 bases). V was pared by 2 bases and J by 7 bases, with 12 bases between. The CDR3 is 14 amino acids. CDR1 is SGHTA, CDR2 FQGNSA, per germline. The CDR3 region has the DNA TGTGCCAGCAGCTTAAACCGGGGCAGCCAGCCCCAGCATTTT. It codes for CASSLNRGSQPQHF.

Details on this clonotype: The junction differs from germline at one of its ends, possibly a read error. Here the CDR3 reads CASSQDRAGWSYNEQFF. The CDR3 DNA reads as TGTGCCAGTAGCCAAGATAGGGCAGGGTGGTCCTACAATGAGCAGTTCTTC. The chain recombines TRBV3-1 with TRBJ2-1, with a tentative D call TRBD1 (5 bases). CDR3 size: 17 residues. Germline CDR1 and CDR2: LGHDT and YNNKEL (reference sequence).

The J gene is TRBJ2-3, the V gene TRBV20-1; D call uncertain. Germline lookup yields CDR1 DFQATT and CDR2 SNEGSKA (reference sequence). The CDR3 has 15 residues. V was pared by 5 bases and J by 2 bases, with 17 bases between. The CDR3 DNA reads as TGCAGTGCTCTATTCCGACCTCCCGTCACAGATACGCAGTATTTT. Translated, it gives CSALFRPPVTDTQYF.

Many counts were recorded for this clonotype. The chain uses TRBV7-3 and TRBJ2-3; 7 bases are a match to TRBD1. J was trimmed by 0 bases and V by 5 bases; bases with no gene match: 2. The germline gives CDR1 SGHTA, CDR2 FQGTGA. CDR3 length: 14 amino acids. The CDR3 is CASSRDSSTDTQYF. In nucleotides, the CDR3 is TGTGCCAGCAGCCGGGACAGCAGCACAGATACGCAGTATTTT.

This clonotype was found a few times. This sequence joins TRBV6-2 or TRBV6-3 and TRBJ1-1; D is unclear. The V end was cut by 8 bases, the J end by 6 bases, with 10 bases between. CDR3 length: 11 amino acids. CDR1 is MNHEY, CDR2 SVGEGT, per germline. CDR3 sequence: CASGEWAEAFF. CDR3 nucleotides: TGTGCCAGCGGGGAGTGGGCTGAAGCTTTCTTT.

CDR3 in amino acids: CASSEGGENIQYF. In DNA form, the CDR3 reads TGTGCCAGCAGTGAGGGTGGAGAAAACATTCAGTACTTC. The J gene is TRBJ2-4, the V gene TRBV6-2 or TRBV6-3, with D possibly being TRBD2 (5 bases). The CDR3 extends over 13 amino acids. Per the germline V gene, CDR1 is MNHEY and CDR2 is SVGEGT. The germline V and J ends were trimmed by 5 bases and 5 bases, with 10 bases remaining between them.